Included here is one T cell receptor (beta chain) sequence, with context. What it binds is not known. These data belong to a study of PD-1 blockade in classical Hodgkin lymphoma. Study findings and constraints: Complete responders started with a diversity level that resembled newly diagnosed patients at baseline. According to reports, newly diagnosed patients had lower baseline TCR diversity than healthy donors, and relapsed/refractory patients had lower baseline TCR diversity still. A significant rise in TCR diversity was seen by C4D1 for CD4+ cells but not for CD8+ cells.

The repertoire was sequenced with immunoSEQ multiplex PCR; TCRdb's copy has only in-frame clones and lacks some. Among more than 10,000 clones listed, about 80% were seen once. Time point given: cycle 4 day 1 (C4D1), after more than five weeks of nivolumab. Every one of the patients relapsed after autologous stem cell transplantation (brentuximab vedotin exposure was variable). Magnetic negative selection purified CD4+ T cells from thawed PBMCs. The CDR3 contains 11 residues. Deletions cut 1 base from V and 10 bases from J, with 7 bases between. Germline V CDR1 and CDR2: SGHTA, FQGNSA. The TCR was taken from a human donor with classical Hodgkin lymphoma. Source: CD4+ T cells from blood, taken before the fourth cycle of nivolumab. This sequence joins TRBV7-2 and TRBJ1-1; D is unclear. The CDR3 region is CASSLGGGAFF. The DNA for the CDR3 is TGTGCCAGCAGCTTAGGGGGTGGAGCTTTCTTT.